This TCR beta chain was documented in a study of Ad26.COV2.S vaccination and SARS-CoV-2 variants. General study results and limits: The TCR breadth and depth analyses may have understated or missed part of the total T cell responses. Compared with placebo recipients, vaccine recipients had higher spike-specific TCR breadth. Marked by substantial breadth, spike-specific CD8+ and CD4+ T cell responses were reportedly seen after vaccination. Breadth of non-spike TCRs did not differ between vaccinees and placebo recipients.

The CDR3 is 19 amino acids. The trim removed 5 bases at V and 1 base at J, leaving 19 bases unmatched. In germline, CDR1 is LNHNV, CDR2 YYDKDF (reference sequence). Clones were read by immunoSEQ multiplex PCR, and TCRdb kept only the in-frame ones, dropping some. Here the sample spans some 180,000 clones, roughly nine tenths being singletons. As for this clone: Its cognate antigen is unknown.

This rearrangement joins TRBV15 to TRBJ2-5; 7 positions agree with TRBD1. This TCR derives from a human donor who had recovered from COVID-19. Sequencing was performed on peripheral blood, taken after recovery from COVID-19. In DNA form, the CDR3 reads TGTGCCACCAGCGGACGGGGAGACAGGGTCATGGGGCCCCAAGAGACCCAGTACTTC. It codes for CATSGRGDRVMGPQETQYF.